This T cell receptor beta chain was documented in a study of blood T cell repertoires in COVID-19. The overall study: The United States, Italy and Spain supplied acute and convalescent COVID-19 samples. From T cells, B-cell-depleted T cells, or PBMCs came the material, which was cDNA or gDNA.

This clone came up a few times. Germline-derived CDR1 and CDR2 are SGHAT and FQNNGV. The V gene lost 5 bases and the J gene lost 3 bases, with 10 bases spanning the gap. This CDR3 region has 13 residues. As handled by the study authors: Reference gene primer amplification in the assay estimated nucleated cell counts. TCRdb's table, derived via immunoSEQ multiplex PCR, lists solely in-frame clones and lacks some. V, J and clone size were drawn from that table, and D and trimming were deduced from the DNA. The repertoire has approximately 16,000 clones, around nine tenths of them found once; the top ten carry around 13%.

The chain links TRBV11-2 to TRBJ1-2; D gene unclear. The sequence derives from a human donor in a cohort sampled during active COVID-19. Material: peripheral blood. The CDR3 reads CASSPAADYGYTF. Written as DNA, the CDR3 is TGTGCCAGCAGCCCAGCGGCAGACTATGGCTACACCTTC.